This T cell receptor (beta chain) is drawn from a study of shared clonotypes between healthy human individuals. Background on the study: The donor group consisted of a couple of women and a few men, aged 18 to 49. Each donor contributed plates that comprised three CD4 naive, three CD4 memory, two CD8 naive and one CD8 memory.

Study-wide results and limits: With several donors compared, roughly 5% of naive CD4 clonotypes were shared.

The CDR3 contains 15 residues. CDR1 is SGDLS and CDR2 is YYNGEE in the germline V gene. V lost 4 bases, J lost 2 bases, and 6 bases stayed unmatched. Note on this clone: Its antigen is unknown.

Genomic DNA per cell subset filled all wells of several immunoSEQ plates. Data came from immunoSEQ multiplex PCR; TCRdb stores just in-frame clones and leaves some out. This table has under 850,000 clones, over 55% appearing once. The sequence derives from a woman in her 30s in good health. This rearrangement joins TRBV9 to TRBJ1-2; TRBD1 matches at 9 bases. The sample consisted of memory CD4+ T cells sorted from blood. Sample subset: CD45RA-negative fraction. In DNA form, the CDR3 reads TGTGCCAGCAGCACAAACAGGGGGCCGAACTATGGCTACACCTTC. Its translation is CASSTNRGPNYGYTF.